Presented here are 29 T cell receptor beta chains from one specimen sequenced in a study of cytomegalovirus exposure and HLA in healthy donors. The PCR made use of 60 Vbeta and 13 Jbeta primers. TCRdb keeps only in-frame clones here, not all; method: immunoSEQ multiplex PCR. The table records approximately 150,000 clones, 60% to 80% of them present only once. The material sequenced was PBMCs. The receptors were sampled from a woman between 45 and 60 years old in good health and CMV-seropositive.

The rearrangement joins TRBV5-1 to TRBJ1-6; maybe TRBD1 (5 bases). The V and J ends lost 4 bases and 5 bases respectively, with 16 bases between them. Per germline, CDR1 SGHRS and CDR2 YFSETQ. The CDR3 extends over 16 amino acids. CDR3 DNA sequence: TGCGCCAGCAGCCCGACATCCCAAGGGGATAATTCACCCCTCCACTTT. Translating it yields CASSPTSQGDNSPLHF.

This clone was picked up one time. Other DNA sequences from this sample encode an identical CDR3 as well. This sequence joins TRBV4-1 and TRBJ1-2; a possible D gene is TRBD1 (5 bases). CDR1 is MGHRA and CDR2 is YSYEKL in the germline V gene. Trimming left V 1 base short and J 5 bases short, with 8 bases between. This CDR3 is built from 13 residues. The chain's CDR3 is CASSQGQGYGYTF. The CDR3, as DNA: TGCGCCAGCAGCCAAGGGCAGGGATATGGCTACACCTTC.

This chain links TRBV14 with TRBJ2-7; D is unresolved. There are 13 residues in the CDR3. The germline CDR1 and CDR2 sequences are SGHDN and FVKESK. The V and J ends lost 0 bases and 4 bases respectively, with 7 bases between them. The CDR3, as DNA: TGTGCCAGCAGCCAAGATGGTCGGTACGAGCAGTACTTC. It translates to CASSQDGRYEQYF.

The chain is built from TRBV4-1 and TRBJ1-1; unclear D gene. Trimming pared 8 bases from V and 1 base from J, leaving 5 bases between. In germline, CDR1 is MGHRA, CDR2 YSYEKL. The CDR3 extends over 11 amino acids. The CDR3 spells CASSKNTEAFF. CDR3 coding DNA: TGCGCCAGCTCCAAGAACACTGAAGCTTTCTTT.

The V and J genes are TRBV7-6 and TRBJ2-5; 12 bases are shared with TRBD2. This CDR3 has 16 residues. Germline CDR1 and CDR2: SGHVS and FNYEAQ. V lost 8 bases to trimming and J lost 6 bases; unmatched junction nucleotides: 13. The CDR3 loop reads CASGASGGATVKTQYF. As DNA, the CDR3 is TGTGCCAGCGGGGCTAGCGGGGGGGCGACAGTGAAGACCCAGTACTTC.

The chain is built from TRBV11-2 and TRBJ1-1; D may be TRBD1 (5 bases). The CDR3 has 10 residues. V lost 5 bases and J 12 bases, leaving 10 bases between the germline ends. Germline assignment: CDR1 SGHAT and CDR2 FQNNGV. The CDR3 loop reads CASSAGKTFF. The CDR3 DNA is TGTGCCAGCAGCGCAGGGAAAACTTTCTTT.

For the CDR3, the DNA is TGTGCCAGCAGCTTGGACAGGGTATTGTACAATGAGCAGTTCTTC. It encodes CASSLDRVLYNEQFF. The J gene is TRBJ2-1, the V gene TRBV5-5; D perhaps matches TRBD1 (6 bases). From germline, CDR1 is SGHKS and CDR2 YYEKEE (reference sequence). The CDR3 sequence is 15 residues long. V lost 0 bases to trimming and J lost 4 bases, with 11 bases between them.

This chain connects TRBV2 to TRBJ2-7; D is perhaps TRBD2 (6 bases). This CDR3 comprises 13 residues. CDR1 SNHLY and CDR2 FYNNEI come from the germline V gene. The germline V and J ends were trimmed by 0 bases and 5 bases, with 8 bases remaining between them. DNA for the CDR3: TGTGCCAGCAGTGAAGCGCCGGGGGACGAGCAGTACTTC. Its translation is CASSEAPGDEQYF. Looking up the rest from reference TRBV2 and TRBJ2-7 gives the full variable domain: EPEVTQTPSHQVTQMGQEVILRCVPISNHLYFYWYRQILGQKVEFLVSFYNNEISEKSEIFDDQFSVERPDGSNFTLKIRSTKLEDSAMYFCASSEAPGDEQYFGPGTRLTVT.

This clone occurred a few times. The chain carries TRBV6-5 and TRBJ1-3; D unclear. V was trimmed by 3 bases and J by 0 bases, leaving 6 bases between them. Germline V gives CDR1 MNHEY, CDR2 SVGAGI. The CDR3 totals 14 residues. CDR3 sequence reads: CASSYGFSGNTIYF. The CDR3 DNA is TGTGCCAGCAGTTATGGCTTCTCTGGAAACACCATATATTTT.

The CDR3 DNA reads TGTGCCAGCAGCTCAAAAGCGGGGGGGGCCTACGAGCAGTACTTC. Protein sequence: CASSSKAGGAYEQYF. The chain employs TRBV5-4 and TRBJ2-7, with 10 bases lining up with TRBD2. V lost 3 bases and J lost 2; bases outside the gene matches: 5. The CDR3 covers 15 residues. CDR1 and CDR2 from the germline V gene are SGHNT and YYREEE (reference sequence).

This clone was counted a few times. V is TRBV11-2 and J is TRBJ2-7, with 7 bases identical to TRBD1. Germline V gene data show CDR1 as SGHAT and CDR2 as FQNNGV. V trimming: 0 bases; J trimming: 6 bases; junction bases outside the gene matches: 8. The CDR3 consists of 15 residues. This CDR3 reads CASSLDGSTGAEQYF. CDR3 DNA: TGTGCCAGCAGCTTAGACGGCTCAACAGGGGCCGAGCAGTACTTC.

The chain couples TRBV4-1 to TRBJ1-6, with 10 bases fitting TRBD1. Germline V lookup: CDR1 MGHRA, CDR2 YSYEKL. V lost 0 bases to trimming and J lost 8 bases; unmatched junction nucleotides: 13. This CDR3 has 19 amino acids. CDR3 residues: CASSQDAPTGGGFDSPLHF. The CDR3 region has the DNA TGCGCCAGCAGCCAAGATGCCCCGACAGGGGGCGGATTTGATTCACCCCTCCACTTT.

CDR3 coding DNA: TGCGCCAGCAGCTGGGGGCTGACAGCCTTATTATCCTATGGCTACACCTTC. This gives the protein CASSWGLTALLSYGYTF. The genes are TRBV5-1 and TRBJ1-2, with D perhaps matching TRBD1 (6 bases). V shed 3 bases and J shed 4 bases, with 22 bases lying between them. Germline V gene lookup returns CDR1 SGHRS and CDR2 YFSETQ. CDR3 length equals 17 residues.

The chain employs TRBV10-3 and TRBJ1-5; TRBD1 aligns across 8 bases. The CDR3 contains 14 residues. V gave up 4 bases and J gave up 7 bases; unmatched junction bases: 6. CDR1 is ENHRY, CDR2 SYGVKD, per germline. The CDR3 reads CAISGTGNGQPQHF. The CDR3 DNA reads TGTGCCATCAGTGGGACAGGGAACGGACAGCCCCAGCATTTT.

In its sample, this clone was seen once. V gene TRBV9 combines with J gene TRBJ1-3; D gene ambiguous. Deletions cut 0 bases from V and 0 bases from J, with 13 bases between. CDR1 and CDR2 (germline): SGDLS, YYNGEE. This CDR3 is 17 amino acids long. The CDR3 loop is CASSVVCRGYSGNTIYF. The CDR3 DNA reads as TGTGCCAGCAGCGTAGTCTGTCGGGGTTACTCTGGAAACACCATATATTTT.

The V call is TRBV15, the J call TRBJ2-3; D might be TRBD2 (5 bases). There are 13 residues in the CDR3. Trimming cost V 4 bases and J 5 bases, with 10 bases left between them. Germline CDR1 reads LNHNV; CDR2 reads YYDKDF (reference sequence). The CDR3 region is CATSNRGLDTQYF. In nucleotides, the CDR3 is TGTGCCACCAGCAATAGAGGGTTAGATACGCAGTATTTT.

This clone appeared a few times. V is TRBV4-2 and J is TRBJ2-2; possibly TRBD2 for D (6 bases). The CDR3 contains 19 residues. Deletions cut 1 base from V and 2 bases from J, with 20 bases between. The germline V gene has CDR1 LGHNA and CDR2 YNFKEQ. DNA of the CDR3: TGTGCCAGCAGCCAAGTTGGGGGGACCTCAACCGACAACACCGGGGAGCTGTTTTTT. It codes for CASSQVGGTSTDNTGELFF.

This clone was recorded once. V is TRBV5-1 and J is TRBJ1-1; TRBD1 matches 9 bases. The junction had 7 bases not matched to a gene; V was cut back by 6 bases and J by 4 bases. CDR3 length: 14 amino acids. Germline V gene sequence: CDR1 SGHRS, CDR2 YFSETQ. CDR3 protein: CASTLDRGGTEAFF. CDR3 DNA sequence: TGCGCCAGCACCCTGGACAGGGGAGGCACTGAAGCTTTCTTT. Based on the CDR3 plus reference TRBV5-1 and TRBJ1-1, the full variable domain is KAGVTQTPRYLIKTRGQQVTLSCSPISGHRSVSWYQQTPGQGLQFLFEYFSETQRNKGNFPGRFSGRQFSNSRSEMNVSTLELGDSALYLCASTLDRGGTEAFFGQGTRLTVV.

The chain employs TRBV19 and TRBJ2-2, with D possibly being TRBD2 (6 bases). From germline, CDR1 is LNHDA and CDR2 SQIVND (reference sequence). V lost 5 bases and J 1 base, leaving 11 bases between the germline ends. The CDR3 runs to 15 residues. The CDR3 reads CASSVVGGNTGELFF. CDR3 DNA sequence: TGTGCCAGTAGTGTCGTCGGGGGGAACACCGGGGAGCTGTTTTTT.

This clone was counted between two and nine times. This chain uses TRBV18 with TRBJ2-1, with a possible D match to TRBD1 (6 bases). Germline V CDR1 and CDR2: KGHSH, LQKENI. V dropped 2 bases and J dropped 9 bases, with 8 bases sitting between them. The CDR3 contains 12 residues. The CDR3 DNA reads as TGTGCCAGCTCACCAGGGGGCATTGAGCAGTTCTTC. Its translation is CASSPGGIEQFF.

The chain couples TRBV5-1 to TRBJ2-7; TRBD1 agrees at 9 bases. Germline-derived CDR1 and CDR2 are SGHRS and YFSETQ. Trimming at V came to 2 bases and at J to 6 bases, leaving 6 bases not matched to a gene. This CDR3 is built from 14 residues. The CDR3 is CASSLDRGNGEQYF. The DNA of the CDR3 is TGCGCCAGCAGCTTAGACAGGGGGAACGGCGAGCAGTACTTC.

The chain links TRBV29-1 to TRBJ2-3, with 7 nucleotides matching TRBD1. V dropped 5 bases and J dropped 2; count of bases not matched to a gene: 13. The V gene's germline CDR1 is SQVTM and CDR2 ANQGSEA. This CDR3 region has 16 residues. CDR3 loop: CSVQGQTNAFTDTQYF. For the CDR3, the DNA is TGCAGCGTTCAGGGACAGACTAATGCCTTCACAGATACGCAGTATTTT.

J is TRBJ1-2 and V is TRBV11-2; D perhaps matches TRBD1 (6 bases). The V and J ends lost 5 bases and 8 bases respectively, with 18 bases between them. Germline V gives CDR1 SGHAT, CDR2 FQNNGV. This CDR3 region has 14 residues. The CDR3: CASSQWARGMGYTF. CDR3 in DNA: TGTGCCAGCAGCCAATGGGCCAGGGGAATGGGCTACACCTTC.

The chain joins TRBV19 to TRBJ1-1, with TRBD1 as a possible D gene (6 bases). V was pared by 4 bases and J by 0 bases, with 12 bases between. The CDR3 sequence is 15 residues long. CDR1 and CDR2 (germline): LNHDA, SQIVND (reference sequence). CDR3 residues: CASSKPGQMNTEAFF. CDR3 in DNA: TGTGCCAGTAGTAAACCGGGACAAATGAACACTGAAGCTTTCTTT.

The chain carries TRBV7-3 and TRBJ2-1; 11 bases are a match to TRBD2. The CDR3 contains 16 residues. The V segment lost 2 bases and the J segment 7 bases; nucleotides outside the gene matches: 7. Per germline, CDR1 SGHTA and CDR2 FQGTGA. The CDR3 protein is CASSLLRSGGANEQFF. The CDR3 bases are TGTGCCAGCAGCTTACTTCGTAGCGGGGGGGCAAATGAGCAGTTCTTC. Combining the CDR3 with reference TRBV7-3 and TRBJ2-1 gives the whole variable domain GAGVSQTPSNKVTEKGKYVELRCDPISGHTALYWYRQSLGQGPEFLIYFQGTGAADDSGLPNDRFFAVRPEGSVSTLKIQRTERGDSAVYLCASSLLRSGGANEQFFGPGTRLTVL.

The rearrangement uses TRBV11-3 and TRBJ2-7; possibly TRBD2 for D (5 bases). Between the trimmed V and J ends, which lost 5 bases and 6 bases, there was a span of 14 bases. Per germline, CDR1 SGHNT and CDR2 YENEEA. The length of the CDR3 is 13 residues. CDR3 nucleotide sequence: TGTGCCAGCAGCGTGACACGGACTGGCGAGCAGTACTTC. It codes for CASSVTRTGEQYF. Filled out from reference TRBV11-3 and TRBJ2-7, the complete variable domain reads EAGVVQSPRYKIIEKKQPVAFWCNPISGHNTLYWYLQNLGQGPELLIRYENEEAVDDSQLPKDRFSAERLKGVDSTLKIQPAELGDSAVYLCASSVTRTGEQYFGPGTRLTVT.

The chain links TRBV7-2 to TRBJ1-1, with 7 bases aligning to TRBD1. CDR3 length: 13 amino acids. The germline CDR1 and CDR2 sequences are SGHTA and FQGNSA. The junction had 9 bases not matched to a gene; V was cut back by 6 bases and J by 8 bases. CDR3 in amino acids: CASSSTGTAEAFF. CDR3 DNA: TGTGCCAGCAGTTCTACAGGGACAGCGGAAGCTTTCTTT.

The chain uses TRBV6-1 and TRBJ2-5; TRBD1 matches 8 bases. Near its end, the DNA agrees better with TRBJ2-7, so the J call may be wrong. Germline V lookup: CDR1 MNHNS, CDR2 SASEGT. The CDR3 is 14 amino acids. CDR3 residues: CASSRDRFLNEQYF. The CDR3 DNA reads TGTGCCAGCAGTCGGGACAGGTTCCTGAACGAGCAGTACTTC.

This chain links TRBV27 with TRBJ2-7, with 9 bases identical to TRBD1. The trim removed 6 bases at V and 2 bases at J, leaving 2 bases unmatched. CDR1 is MNHEY, CDR2 SMNVEV, per germline (reference sequence). The CDR3 consists of 13 residues. In nucleotides, the CDR3 is TGTGCCAGCAGGCGGACAGGGGCCTACGAGCAGTACTTC. Translated: CASRRTGAYEQYF.